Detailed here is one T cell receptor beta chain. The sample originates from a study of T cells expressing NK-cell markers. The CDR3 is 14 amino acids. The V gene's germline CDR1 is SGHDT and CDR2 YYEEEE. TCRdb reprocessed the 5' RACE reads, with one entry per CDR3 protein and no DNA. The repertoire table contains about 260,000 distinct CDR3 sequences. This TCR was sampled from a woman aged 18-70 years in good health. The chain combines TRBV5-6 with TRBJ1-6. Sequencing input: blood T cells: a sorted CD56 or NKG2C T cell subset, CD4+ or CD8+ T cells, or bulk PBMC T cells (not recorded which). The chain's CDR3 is CASSSQLYNSPLHF.